The 5 T cell receptor beta chains below all came from one sample that was sequenced in a study of cytomegalovirus exposure and HLA in healthy donors. Use of 60 Vbeta and 13 Jbeta primers characterized the PCR. TCRdb's table, derived via immunoSEQ multiplex PCR, lists solely in-frame clones and lacks some. This sample has approximately 90,000 clones, with 76% found just once. Sequencing used PBMCs. Every receptor here comes from a male donor in good health and CMV-seronegative.

V usage is TRBV19 and J usage is TRBJ2-5; D may be TRBD2 (6 bases). V lost 5 bases and J lost 9, with 22 bases in between. The CDR3 is made up of 15 amino acids. Germline V gene data show CDR1 as LNHDA and CDR2 as SQIVND (reference sequence). CDR3 in DNA: TGTGCCAGTAGTCCTCGAACCGGGCCCTGGGAGGCCCAGTACTTC. Translating it yields CASSPRTGPWEAQYF.

This CDR3 reads CASSSDRQAEAFF. CDR3 nucleotides: TGTGCCAGCAGCTCGGACAGACAGGCTGAAGCTTTCTTT. V gene TRBV7-7 combines with J gene TRBJ1-1, with D possibly matching TRBD1 (6 bases). Trimming took off 4 bases at V and 6 bases at J, with 12 bases between the two ends. The CDR3 consists of 13 residues. Germline loops: CDR1 SSHAT, CDR2 FNYEAQ (reference sequence). The full variable domain, its missing parts supplied by reference TRBV7-7 and TRBJ1-1, is GAGVSQSPRYKVTKRGQDVTLRCDPISSHATLYWYQQALGQGPEFLTYFNYEAQPDKSGLPSDRFSAERPEGSISTLTIQRTEQRDSAMYRCASSSDRQAEAFFGQGTRLTVV.

V usage is TRBV28 and J usage is TRBJ1-1; no definite D call. Germline CDR1 reads MDHEN; CDR2 reads SYDVKM. CDR3 length: 15 residues. V gave up 5 bases and J gave up 0 bases, with 13 bases separating them. The CDR3 nucleotides are TGTGCCAGCAGTCTGGCGACTAGGATGAACACTGAAGCTTTCTTT. This sequence encodes CASSLATRMNTEAFF.

Notes on this clone: The sample contains more than one DNA sequence encoding this CDR3. This chain joins TRBV10-3 and TRBJ2-2, with TRBD1 matching over 11 bases. The germline V gene has CDR1 ENHRY and CDR2 SYGVKD. The V segment lost 6 bases and the J segment 5 bases; nucleotides outside the gene matches: 2. CDR3 length equals 14 residues. This CDR3 reads CAIRGQGDTGELFF. The CDR3 DNA reads TGTGCCATCAGGGGACAGGGGGATACCGGGGAGCTGTTTTTT.

J is TRBJ1-4 and V is TRBV5-1; possibly TRBD1 for D (6 bases). This CDR3 has 17 residues. The germline CDR1 and CDR2 sequences are SGHRS and YFSETQ. Trimming left V 0 bases short and J 0 bases short, with 12 bases between. CDR3 sequence: CASSLEGVTATNEKLFF. CDR3 nucleotides: TGCGCCAGCAGCTTGGAGGGGGTTACCGCAACTAATGAAAAACTGTTTTTT. Drawing the rest from reference TRBV5-1 and TRBJ1-4, the complete variable domain is KAGVTQTPRYLIKTRGQQVTLSCSPISGHRSVSWYQQTPGQGLQFLFEYFSETQRNKGNFPGRFSGRQFSNSRSEMNVSTLELGDSALYLCASSLEGVTATNEKLFFGSGTQLSVL.